Presented here are 20 T cell receptor beta chains from one specimen sequenced in a study of shared clonotypes between healthy human individuals. Sequencing was performed with immunoSEQ multiplex PCR; in TCRdb, only in-frame clones are kept and a portion is missing. The sample includes 550,000 to 750,000 clones, roughly 96% seen only once; the top ten take approximately 0.1%. Naive-designated CD8 cells lacked CD45RO, were positively enriched for CCR7, and omitted terminally differentiated effector memory CD45RA+ cells. The specimen sequenced was naive CD8+ T cells sorted from blood. These receptors all stem from a woman in her 30s in good health.

The chain uses TRBV5-3 and TRBJ1-1, with 8 bases that match TRBD1. TRBV5-3 is designated an ORF whose function remains uncertain. V lost 2 bases to trimming and J lost 5 bases; unmatched junction nucleotides: 8. There are 15 residues in the CDR3. This CDR3 reads CARSFGQGWGTEAFF. The CDR3 DNA sequence: TGTGCCAGAAGCTTCGGACAGGGCTGGGGTACTGAAGCTTTCTTT.

CDR3 loop: CASSPGGGNTEAFF. CDR3 nucleotides: TGTGCCAGCAGCCCGGGAGGGGGGAACACTGAAGCTTTCTTT. The chain uses TRBV9 and TRBJ1-1, with a tentative D call TRBD1 (6 bases). Germline CDR1 SGDLS, CDR2 YYNGEE. The CDR3 covers 14 residues. V was cut by 4 bases and J by 1 base, with 11 bases left in between.

The chain carries TRBV13 and TRBJ2-3, with TRBD2 matching over 8 bases. Germline-derived CDR1 and CDR2 are PRHDT and FYEKMQ (reference sequence). The CDR3 loop spans 17 amino acids. V shed 5 bases and J 1 base; nucleotides not matched to a gene: 11. This chain's CDR3 is CASSQSNSGTGTDTQYF. CDR3 DNA sequence: TGTGCCAGCAGCCAATCCAATAGCGGGACCGGCACAGATACGCAGTATTTT.

This clone appeared a few times. This sequence joins TRBV5-1 and TRBJ2-5; 10 nucleotides match TRBD2. Per the germline V gene, CDR1 is SGHRS and CDR2 is YFSETQ. The length of the CDR3 is 16 residues. J was trimmed by 1 base and V by 4 bases; bases with no gene match: 7. The CDR3 spells CASSGERTSGQETQYF. CDR3 bases: TGCGCCAGCAGCGGCGAGAGGACTAGCGGCCAAGAGACCCAGTACTTC. Combining the CDR3 with reference TRBV5-1 and TRBJ2-5 gives the whole variable domain KAGVTQTPRYLIKTRGQQVTLSCSPISGHRSVSWYQQTPGQGLQFLFEYFSETQRNKGNFPGRFSGRQFSNSRSEMNVSTLELGDSALYLCASSGERTSGQETQYFGPGTRLLVL.

This chain connects TRBV27 to TRBJ1-4; D unresolved. Germline V CDR1 and CDR2: MNHEY, SMNVEV (reference sequence). This CDR3 has 12 residues. V was clipped by 6 bases and J by 7 bases, with 9 bases between them. CDR3 amino acids: CASSWTGEKLFF. Here the CDR3 DNA reads TGTGCCAGCAGCTGGACCGGTGAAAAACTGTTTTTT.

The chain has TRBV27 and TRBJ1-2; the D gene is possibly TRBD1 (5 bases). Trimming took 1 base from V and 6 from J, leaving 15 bases between them. From germline, CDR1 is MNHEY and CDR2 SMNVEV (reference sequence). The CDR3 covers 15 residues. The DNA of the CDR3 is TGTGCCAGCAGTTTATTTGCCCCAGGGTCTGATGGCTACACCTTC. Amino acid sequence: CASSLFAPGSDGYTF.

Comment on this clone: Other nucleotide sequences in the sample specify the same CDR3. CDR3 nucleotide sequence: TGTGCCAGCAGTTTAGGACAGGGGGGCTCCTACGAGCAGTACTTC. It yields the protein CASSLGQGGSYEQYF. V gene TRBV28 combines with J gene TRBJ2-7; 10 bases match TRBD1. V dropped 2 bases and J dropped 0; count of bases not matched to a gene: 1. Germline CDR1 is MDHEN and CDR2 is SYDVKM. The CDR3 is 15 residues long.

The chain joins TRBV28 to TRBJ2-3, with D perhaps TRBD1 or TRBD2 (6 bases each). Germline loops: CDR1 MDHEN, CDR2 SYDVKM. The CDR3 length is 17 residues. V lost 3 bases and J 7 bases, leaving 23 bases between the germline ends. This CDR3 reads CASSFPGGSVVSYTQYF. The CDR3 DNA is TGTGCCAGCAGTTTCCCCGGGGGCTCCGTAGTTTCCTATACGCAGTATTTT.

The J gene is TRBJ2-7, the V gene TRBV9, with TRBD1 identical over 7 bases. The CDR3 has 16 residues. The V gene's germline CDR1 is SGDLS and CDR2 YYNGEE. The V segment lost 4 bases and the J segment 2 bases; nucleotides outside the gene matches: 12. CDR3 bases: TGTGCCAGCAGCCCCGTAGCGACAGGGTCGCCCTACGAGCAGTACTTC. It codes for CASSPVATGSPYEQYF.

The sample holds one count of this clone. The chain has TRBV12-5 and TRBJ2-2; 7 bases are a match to TRBD1. Germline loops: CDR1 LGHNT, CDR2 FRNRAP. The CDR3 has 15 residues. With V trimmed by 5 bases and J by 7 bases, 10 bases remained unmatched. The CDR3 spells CASGQDRAWGGELFF. CDR3 coding DNA: TGTGCTAGTGGTCAAGACAGGGCTTGGGGCGGGGAGCTGTTTTTT.

The chain has TRBV28 and TRBJ1-3; tentative D call: TRBD1 (5 bases). The length of the CDR3 is 15 residues. Germline-derived CDR1 and CDR2 are MDHEN and SYDVKM. V lost 6 bases and J 0 bases, leaving 12 bases between the germline ends. The CDR3 DNA sequence: TGTGCCAGCAGGATGGGGGTGTTCTCTGGAAACACCATATATTTT. Its protein is CASRMGVFSGNTIYF.

V and J are TRBV2 and TRBJ2-7; 12 bases agree with TRBD2. The germline V gene has CDR1 SNHLY and CDR2 FYNNEI. The CDR3 is 15 residues long. With 10 bases clipped from V and 0 bases from J, the junction kept 7 bases outside the gene matches. The CDR3, as DNA: TGTGCCACCACAGCGACTAGCGGGAGCTCCTACGAGCAGTACTTC. Its translation is CATTATSGSSYEQYF.

The rearrangement uses TRBV7-8 and TRBJ2-1; 13 bases agree with TRBD2. Germline values: CDR1 SGHVS, CDR2 FQNEAQ. The V and J ends lost 5 bases and 1 base, in that order; junction bases with no gene match: 14. The CDR3 totals 20 residues. This chain's CDR3 is CASSRSPGLAGIESYNEQFF. In nucleotides, the CDR3 is TGTGCCAGCAGCCGATCGCCGGGACTAGCGGGAATAGAGTCCTACAATGAGCAGTTCTTC.

This chain connects TRBV5-6 to TRBJ2-7, with a weak D call TRBD1 (6 bases). The CDR3 extends over 12 amino acids. V was cut by 4 bases and J by 4 bases, with 9 bases left in between. Germline V gene sequence: CDR1 SGHDT, CDR2 YYEEEE. DNA for the CDR3: TGTGCCAGCAGCATACAGGGATACGAGCAGTACTTC. Protein sequence: CASSIQGYEQYF. The full variable domain, in which reference TRBV5-6 and TRBJ2-7 provide the parts outside the CDR3, is DAGVTQSPTHLIKTRGQQVTLRCSPKSGHDTVSWYQQALGQGPQFIFQYYEEEERQRGNFPDRFSGHQFPNYSSELNVNALLLGDSALYLCASSIQGYEQYFGPGTRLTVT.

The chain is built from TRBV21-1 and TRBJ2-2; the table's D call, TRBD2, has no DNA check behind it. TRBV21-1 is annotated as a pseudogene. The CDR3 consists of 16 residues. The CDR3 loop reads CASSERGPMNTGELFF. As DNA, the CDR3 is TGTGCCAGCAGCGAAAGAGGTCCGATGAACACCGGGGAGCTGTTTTTT.

This clone was recorded only once. The chain uses TRBV2 and TRBJ2-7; D is unresolved. The CDR3 length is 13 residues. Germline V gene data show CDR1 as SNHLY and CDR2 as FYNNEI. Trimming took 3 bases from V and 2 from J, leaving 8 bases between them. The CDR3 reads CASSDSLTYEQYF. The CDR3 nucleotides are TGTGCCAGCAGTGATTCCCTAACCTACGAGCAGTACTTC.

This clone has just one count. The chain joins TRBV25-1 to TRBJ2-4; D could derive from TRBD1 or TRBD2 (7 bases each). With 1 base removed from V and 14 bases from J, the gap between germline ends came to 15 bases. The CDR3 spans 13 residues. Germline-derived CDR1 and CDR2 are MGHDK and SYGVNS. CDR3 bases: TGTGCCAGCAGTGAATCCCCGACAGGGAGGGAGTACTTC. The encoded protein is CASSESPTGREYF.

The chain combines TRBV6-5 with TRBJ1-1; D gene unclear. The germline gives CDR1 MNHEY, CDR2 SVGAGI. The germline V and J ends were trimmed by 8 bases and 1 base, with 11 bases remaining between them. The CDR3 loop spans 13 amino acids. The CDR3 loop is CASSQSANTEAFF. CDR3 sequence (DNA): TGTGCCAGCTCCCAGAGTGCGAACACTGAAGCTTTCTTT.

The V call is TRBV5-6, the J call TRBJ2-7, with 13 nucleotides matching TRBD2. The CDR3 has 16 amino acids. Germline CDR1 and CDR2: SGHDT and YYEEEE. V dropped 4 bases and J dropped 5; count of bases not matched to a gene: 9. This chain's CDR3 is CASSPPRTSGRNEQYF. CDR3 DNA sequence: TGTGCCAGCAGCCCACCGCGGACTAGCGGGAGAAACGAGCAGTACTTC.

J is TRBJ2-1 and V is TRBV6-5; D tentatively fits TRBD1 or TRBD2 (5 bases each). Germline CDR1 reads MNHEY; CDR2 reads SVGAGI. Trimming removed 3 bases from V and 6 bases from J, with 12 bases in between. This CDR3 is 14 amino acids long. CDR3 DNA sequence: TGTGCCAGCAGTTATCAAGGGGAGTCCAATGAGCAGTTCTTC. It codes for CASSYQGESNEQFF.